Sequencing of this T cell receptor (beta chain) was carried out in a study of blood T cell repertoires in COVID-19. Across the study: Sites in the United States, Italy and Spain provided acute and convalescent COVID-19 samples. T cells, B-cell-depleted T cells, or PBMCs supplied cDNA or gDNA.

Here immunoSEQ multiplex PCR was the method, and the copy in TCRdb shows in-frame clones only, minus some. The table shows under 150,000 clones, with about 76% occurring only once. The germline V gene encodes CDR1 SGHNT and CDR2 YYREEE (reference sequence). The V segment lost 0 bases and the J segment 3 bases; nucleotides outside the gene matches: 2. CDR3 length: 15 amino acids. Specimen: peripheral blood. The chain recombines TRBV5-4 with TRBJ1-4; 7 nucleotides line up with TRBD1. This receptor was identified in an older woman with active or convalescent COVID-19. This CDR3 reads CASSLGQGPNEKLFF. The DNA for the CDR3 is TGTGCCAGCAGCTTGGGACAGGGCCCTAATGAAAAACTGTTTTTT.